This T cell receptor beta chain originates from a study of response to subunit inactivated influenza vaccine. Turning to this clonotype: The antigen is unknown.

The study, taken as a whole, reports: The authors put forward the suggestion that each seasonal influenza vaccination may bring in only a limited number of new T cells.

Using its own MiXCR run on the RT-PCR reads, TCRdb lists one record per CDR3 protein. The sample includes 490,000 or so distinct CDR3 sequences, approximately 7.1% seen only once; the top ten take roughly 13%. The V gene lost 0 bases and the J gene lost 4 bases, with 9 bases spanning the gap. The germline V gene encodes CDR1 SGDLS and CDR2 YYNGEE. The CDR3 has 14 residues. Sample: PBMCs from blood, taken 23 to 25 months after vaccination. The chain couples TRBV9 to TRBJ2-3; the D gene is possibly TRBD1 (5 bases). The sequence derives from a man aged 50-75 years who received an inactivated influenza vaccine. The CDR3 bases are TGTGCCAGCAGCGTAGCTTCCAGGGCAGATACGCAGTATTTT. The encoded protein is CASSVASRADTQYF.